The clone carrying this T cell receptor beta chain has ten or more counts. This sample was taken from a study of identical twins. MiXCR, applied by TCRdb to the 5' RACE reads, yields one record per CDR3 protein. The table includes 550,000 to 800,000 distinct CDR3 sequences, just over 7% detected once. This CDR3 is 12 amino acids long. Trimming took off 3 bases at V and 5 bases at J, with 6 bases between the two ends. These data were likewise used in another study, on yellow fever vaccine responses in identical twins.

The sequenced material came from PBMCs. The receptor's source is a woman aged 18-29 years in good health. The chain carries TRBV12-3 or TRBV12-4 and TRBJ2-3; D is unclear. The DNA of the CDR3 is TGTGCCAGCAGTTTCAGTGGAGATACGCAGTATTTT. Encoded protein: CASSFSGDTQYF.